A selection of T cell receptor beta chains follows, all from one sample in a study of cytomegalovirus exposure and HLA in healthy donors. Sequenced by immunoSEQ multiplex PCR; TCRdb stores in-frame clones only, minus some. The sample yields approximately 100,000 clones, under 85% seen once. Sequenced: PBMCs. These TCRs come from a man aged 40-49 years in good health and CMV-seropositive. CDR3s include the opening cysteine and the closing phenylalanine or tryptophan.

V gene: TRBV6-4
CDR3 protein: CASSPDRVPHNEQFF

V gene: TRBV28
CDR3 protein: CASSLPRDSPNYGYTF

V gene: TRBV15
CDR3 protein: CATSLSGVNEKLFF

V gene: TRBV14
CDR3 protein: CASSTRLAGLADTQYF

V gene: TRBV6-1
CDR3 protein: CASSVIRQRTYEQYF

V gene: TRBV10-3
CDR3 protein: CAISDSTSGGDTQYF

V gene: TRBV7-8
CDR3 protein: CASSTTGGSDYGYTF

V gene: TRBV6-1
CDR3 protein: CASSVGQGAGYTF

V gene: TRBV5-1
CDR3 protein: CASSPTGGGSYSPLHF

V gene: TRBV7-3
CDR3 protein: CASGTPRGSYEQYF

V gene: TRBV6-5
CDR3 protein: CASSISGAGYNEQFF

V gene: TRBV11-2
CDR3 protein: CASSRGLAGRTDTQYF

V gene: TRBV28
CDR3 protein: CASSPTGNTEAFF

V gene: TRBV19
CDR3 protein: CASSSNYRVPTNEKLFF

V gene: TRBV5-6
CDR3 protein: CASSSMPTPEQYF

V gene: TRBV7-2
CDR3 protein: CASSLQPATVGNTIYF

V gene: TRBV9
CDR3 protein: CASSVRGNLSYEQYF

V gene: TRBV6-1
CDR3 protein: CASSATGAGVSTNEKLFF

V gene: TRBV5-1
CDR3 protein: CASSSTGGGTGANVLTF

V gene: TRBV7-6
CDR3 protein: CASSGTEGLRTYNSPLHF

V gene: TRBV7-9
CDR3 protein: CSSSLAGDSNQPQHF

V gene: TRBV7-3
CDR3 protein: CASSSEIRNSPLHF

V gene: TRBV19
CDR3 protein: CASSKQDTEAFF

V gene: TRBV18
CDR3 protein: CASSPNGGETQYF

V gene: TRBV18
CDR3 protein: CASLGRGRNTGELFF

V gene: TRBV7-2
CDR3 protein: CASSAGGTGETQYF

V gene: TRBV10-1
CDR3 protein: CPQGAGFTDTQYF

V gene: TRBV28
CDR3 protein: CASTQPGQGYNEQFF

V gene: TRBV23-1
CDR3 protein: CASSQGQGSGELFF

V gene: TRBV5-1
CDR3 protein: CASSPYGQASYEQYF

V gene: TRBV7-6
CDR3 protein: CASSLTTDERGTEAFF

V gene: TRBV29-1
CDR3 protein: CSVEDSGSGYQETQYF

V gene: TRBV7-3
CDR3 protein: CASSLKRDSPLHF

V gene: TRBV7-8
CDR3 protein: CASLPQPRQGAPGANVLTF

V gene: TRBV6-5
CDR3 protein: CASSAGAKNIQYF

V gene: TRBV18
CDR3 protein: CASSPGTALLGYTF

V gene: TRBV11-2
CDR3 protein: CASSSPGGRFYEQYF

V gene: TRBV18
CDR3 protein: CASSQGQKYHGTDTQYF

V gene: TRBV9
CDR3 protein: CASSPRTSGGAYEQYF

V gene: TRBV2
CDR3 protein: CASSRRESTEAFF

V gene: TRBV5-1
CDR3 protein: CASSLERGVYEQYF

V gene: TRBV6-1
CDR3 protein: CASREDRRYNSPLHF

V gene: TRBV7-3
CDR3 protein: CASRPRGGAGGELFF

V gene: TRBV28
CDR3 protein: CASKAGGPSEQYF

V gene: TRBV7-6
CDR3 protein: CASSPPEEDEKLFF

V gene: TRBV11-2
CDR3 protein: CASSPGTGWIGGRSPLHF

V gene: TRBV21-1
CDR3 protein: CASSKASVRDYGYTF

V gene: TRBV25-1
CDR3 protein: CASSEYAGAPQETQYF

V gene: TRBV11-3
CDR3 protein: CASSFTGQTYEQYF

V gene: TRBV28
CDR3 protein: CASSPTWTGGAYGYTF

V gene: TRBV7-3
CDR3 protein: CASSLSGTGYSGNTIYF

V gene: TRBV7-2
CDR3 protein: CASSLTPGQGYTEAFF

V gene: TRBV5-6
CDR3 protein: CASSGGQGGVRANEKLFF

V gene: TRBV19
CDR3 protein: CASSIDLNTVNTGELFF

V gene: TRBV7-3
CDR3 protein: CASSLKRAGELFF

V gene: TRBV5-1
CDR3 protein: CASSSGLVGWSYNEQFF